This is a list of T cell receptor beta chains from one sample in a study of blood T cell repertoires in COVID-19. Profiling relied on immunoSEQ multiplex PCR, and the TCRdb table lists in-frame clones only, not all of them. The sample yields over 250,000 clones, roughly 85% seen once. Sequenced input: peripheral blood. Source of these receptors: a middle-aged man with active or convalescent COVID-19. Each CDR3 is given with its conserved first and last residue. The D gene is left open where the match is weak.

DNA,CDR3,V,D,J
TGTGCCAGCAGCCCAAGGAGTGGGGCCAACGTCCTGACTTTC,CASSPRSGANVLTF,TRBV3-1/TRBV3-2,.,TRBJ2-6
TGCGCCAGCAGCTTGGGATTCGGACAGGACAATTCACCCCTCCACTTT,CASSLGFGQDNSPLHF,TRBV5-1,TRBD1,TRBJ1-6
TGTGCCAGCAGTTCTCTACCGGGAGGCACAGATACGCAGTATTTT,CASSSLPGGTDTQYF,TRBV2,.,TRBJ2-3
TGTGCCAGCTCACCCCAGGGCTGGAATTCACCCCTCCACTTT,CASSPQGWNSPLHF,TRBV18,.,TRBJ1-6
TGTGCCAGCAGTGAAGGACCAGGGCGGGGCACTGAAGCTTTCTTT,CASSEGPGRGTEAFF,TRBV2,.,TRBJ1-1
TGTGCCAGCTCACCAGGGCCCCCCCCCGCGGCCTCGGGGGAGCAGTACTTC,CASSPGPPPAASGEQYF,TRBV18,.,TRBJ2-7
TGTGCCAGCAGCTTAGGTTTAGACTATGGCTACACCTTC,CASSLGLDYGYTF,TRBV7-2,.,TRBJ1-2
TGTGCCAGCAGCTTGGGACCACAGGGTTGGGCCTCAGCAGATACGCAGTATTTT,CASSLGPQGWASADTQYF,TRBV5-5,.,TRBJ2-3
TGTGCCAGCAGCCAAGTCGGGAGGGGGAGACAGTACTTC,CASSQVGRGRQYF,TRBV3-1/TRBV3-2,TRBD2,TRBJ2-7
TGTGCCACCGCTAGGGGCGGGGGCACAGATACGCAGTATTTT,CATARGGGTDTQYF,TRBV24-1,.,TRBJ2-3
TGTGCCAGCTCACCCCCGCCAGGGACCTACGAGCAGTACTTC,CASSPPPGTYEQYF,TRBV18,.,TRBJ2-7